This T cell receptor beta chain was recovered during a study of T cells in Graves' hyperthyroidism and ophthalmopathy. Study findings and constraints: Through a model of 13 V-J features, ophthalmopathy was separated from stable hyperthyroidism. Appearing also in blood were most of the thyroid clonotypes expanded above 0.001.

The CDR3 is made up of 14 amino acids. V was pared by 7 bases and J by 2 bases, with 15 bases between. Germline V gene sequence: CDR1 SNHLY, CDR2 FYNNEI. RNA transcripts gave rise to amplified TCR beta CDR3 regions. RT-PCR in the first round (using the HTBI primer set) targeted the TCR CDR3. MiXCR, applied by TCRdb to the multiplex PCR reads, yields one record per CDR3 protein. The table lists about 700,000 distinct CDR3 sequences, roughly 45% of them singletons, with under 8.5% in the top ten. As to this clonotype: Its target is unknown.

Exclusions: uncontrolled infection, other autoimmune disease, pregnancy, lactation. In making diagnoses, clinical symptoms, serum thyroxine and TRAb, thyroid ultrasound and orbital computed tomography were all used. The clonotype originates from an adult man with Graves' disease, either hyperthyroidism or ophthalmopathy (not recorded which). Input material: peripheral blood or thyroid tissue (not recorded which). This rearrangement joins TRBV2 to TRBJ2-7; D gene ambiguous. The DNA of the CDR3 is TGTGCCAGCAAGATTGGCGGCGCCCCCTACGAGCAGTACTTC. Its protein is CASKIGGAPYEQYF.